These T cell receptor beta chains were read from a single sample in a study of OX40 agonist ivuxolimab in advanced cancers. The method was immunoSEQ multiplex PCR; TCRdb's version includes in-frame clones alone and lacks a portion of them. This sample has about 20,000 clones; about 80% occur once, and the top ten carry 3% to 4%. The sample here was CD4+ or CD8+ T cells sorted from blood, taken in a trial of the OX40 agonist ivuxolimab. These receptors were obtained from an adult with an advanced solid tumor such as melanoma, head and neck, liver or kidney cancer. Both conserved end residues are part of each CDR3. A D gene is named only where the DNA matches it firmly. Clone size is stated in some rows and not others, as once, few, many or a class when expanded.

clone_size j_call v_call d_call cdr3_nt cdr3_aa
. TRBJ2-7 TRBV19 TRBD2 TGTGCCAGTAGCCGGACTAGCGGGGCATACGAGCAGTACTTC CASSRTSGAYEQYF
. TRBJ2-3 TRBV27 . TGTGCCAGCAGTTTCGATACAGATACGCAGTATTTT CASSFDTDTQYF
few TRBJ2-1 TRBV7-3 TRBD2 TGTGCCAGCCGACTTAGCGGGAGTGGAGATGAGCAGTTCTTC CASRLSGSGDEQFF
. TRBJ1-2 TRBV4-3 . TGCGCCAGCAGCCGGGACCTTTTGGACCAGGGCTACACCTTC CASSRDLLDQGYTF
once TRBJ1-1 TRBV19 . TGTGCCAGTAGTTCCCAGGGGAGTGGGGACACTGAAGCTTTCTTT CASSSQGSGDTEAFF
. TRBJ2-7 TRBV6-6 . TGTGCCAGCACTTCGCGGGGCGAGCAGTACTTC CASTSRGEQYF
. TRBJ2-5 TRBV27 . TGTGCCAGCAGCCCAAGGACAGTTCAAGAGACCCAGTACTTC CASSPRTVQETQYF
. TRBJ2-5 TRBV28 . TGTGCCAGCAGCAAACCGGACGCCCTGAAAGAGACCCAGTACTTC CASSKPDALKETQYF
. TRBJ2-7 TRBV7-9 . TGTGCCAGCAGCCGGGAGTTCTCCTACGAGCAGTACTTC CASSREFSYEQYF
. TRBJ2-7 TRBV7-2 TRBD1 TGTGCCAGCAGCATGGGACAGAGCCCCTACGAGCAGTACTTC CASSMGQSPYEQYF
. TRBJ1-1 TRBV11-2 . TGTGCCAGCAGTCCCGGGGAGGGCACTGAAGCTTTCTTT CASSPGEGTEAFF
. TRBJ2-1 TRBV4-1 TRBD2 TGCGCCAGCAGCGCAAGGACTAGCAGCCTCTACAATGAGCAGTTCTTC CASSARTSSLYNEQFF
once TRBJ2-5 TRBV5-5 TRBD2 TGTGCCAGCAGCTTGGGACTAGCGGGTTTTGAGACCCAGTACTTC CASSLGLAGFETQYF